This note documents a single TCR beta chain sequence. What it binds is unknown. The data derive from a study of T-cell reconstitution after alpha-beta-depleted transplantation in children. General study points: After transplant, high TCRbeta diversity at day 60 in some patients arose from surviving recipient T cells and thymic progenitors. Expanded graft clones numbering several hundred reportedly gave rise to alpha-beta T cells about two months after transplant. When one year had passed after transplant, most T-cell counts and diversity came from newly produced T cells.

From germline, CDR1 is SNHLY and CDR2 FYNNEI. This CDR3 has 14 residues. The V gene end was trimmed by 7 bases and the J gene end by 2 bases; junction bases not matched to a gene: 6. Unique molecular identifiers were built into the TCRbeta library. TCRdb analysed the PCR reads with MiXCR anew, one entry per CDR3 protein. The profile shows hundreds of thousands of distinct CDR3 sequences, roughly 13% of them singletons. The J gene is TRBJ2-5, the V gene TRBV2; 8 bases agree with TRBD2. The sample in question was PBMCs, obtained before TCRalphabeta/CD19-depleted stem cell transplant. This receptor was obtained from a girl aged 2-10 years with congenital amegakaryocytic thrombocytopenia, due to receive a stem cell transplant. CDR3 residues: CASTLAGTQETQYF. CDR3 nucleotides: TGTGCCAGCACCCTAGCGGGCACGCAAGAGACCCAGTACTTC.